Sequencing of this T cell receptor beta chain was carried out in a study of CDR3 diversity in severe acne. TCRdb ran MiXCR on the PCR reads and lists one entry per CDR3 protein. The table has 79,000 or so distinct CDR3 sequences, under 55% seen once. The CDR3 consists of 18 residues. The V gene's germline CDR1 is MNHNY and CDR2 SVGAGI (reference sequence). V shed 2 bases and J 7 bases; nucleotides not matched to a gene: 17. This TCR was recovered from a male donor with severe acne vulgaris. The chain is built from TRBV6-6 and TRBJ2-7; 10 bases map to TRBD2. Sequenced material: blood. The DNA of the CDR3 is TGTGCCAGCAGTTACGAGACTAGCGGGCCCCCCCTCGTGGGTGAGCAGTACTTC. Translating gives CASSYETSGPPLVGEQYF.